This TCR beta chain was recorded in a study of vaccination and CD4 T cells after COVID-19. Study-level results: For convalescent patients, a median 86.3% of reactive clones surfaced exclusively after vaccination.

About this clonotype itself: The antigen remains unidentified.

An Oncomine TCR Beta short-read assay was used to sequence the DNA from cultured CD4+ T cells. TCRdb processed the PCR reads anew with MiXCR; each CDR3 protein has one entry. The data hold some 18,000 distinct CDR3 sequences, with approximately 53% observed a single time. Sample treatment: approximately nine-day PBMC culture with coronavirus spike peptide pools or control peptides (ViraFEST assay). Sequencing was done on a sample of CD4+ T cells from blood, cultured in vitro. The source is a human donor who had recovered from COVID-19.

Here the CDR3 reads CSATASLAKNIQYF. The CDR3 DNA is TGCAGTGCTACAGCAAGCTTAGCCAAAAACATTCAGTACTTC. J is TRBJ2-4 and V is TRBV20-1; the D is unclear. The CDR3 runs 14 residues. CDR1 is DFQATT, CDR2 SNEGSKA, per germline (reference sequence). V was clipped by 4 bases and J by 0 bases, with 10 bases between them.